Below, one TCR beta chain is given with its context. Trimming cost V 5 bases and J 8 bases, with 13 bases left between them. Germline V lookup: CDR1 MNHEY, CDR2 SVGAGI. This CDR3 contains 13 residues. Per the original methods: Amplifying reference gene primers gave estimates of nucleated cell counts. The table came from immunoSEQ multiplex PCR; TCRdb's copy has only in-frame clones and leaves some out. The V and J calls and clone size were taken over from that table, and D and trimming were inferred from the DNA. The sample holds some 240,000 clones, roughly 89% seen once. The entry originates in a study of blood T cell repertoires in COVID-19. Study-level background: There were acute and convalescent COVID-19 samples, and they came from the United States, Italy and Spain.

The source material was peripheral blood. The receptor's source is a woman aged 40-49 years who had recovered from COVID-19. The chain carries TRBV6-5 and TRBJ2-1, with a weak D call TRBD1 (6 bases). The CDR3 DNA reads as TGTGCCAGCAGTCCCTGGGACACTTATGAGCAGTTCTTC. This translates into CASSPWDTYEQFF.